This T cell receptor beta chain was identified in a study of cytomegalovirus exposure and HLA in healthy donors. Study-wide results and limits: Later findings reportedly placed an Asian-associated ancestry cluster below the roughly 700-donor mean for N-insertions. Later, an analysis found that common viral pathogens appeared to be linked with several of the most significant clusters.

Both 60 Vbeta primers and 13 Jbeta primers went into the PCR. Measured with immunoSEQ multiplex PCR; TCRdb has only the in-frame clones, and not every one. The repertoire holds around 110,000 clones, with around three quarters as singletons. This CDR3 contains 13 residues. Per germline, CDR1 MNHEY and CDR2 SVGAGI. The V end was cut by 5 bases, the J end by 7 bases, with 12 bases between. As concerns this clone: Its antigen is not identified.

The receptor comes from a man aged 25-45 years in good health and CMV-seropositive. The chain employs TRBV6-5 and TRBJ1-5; D may be TRBD1 (6 bases). The sequencing sample was made of PBMCs. The CDR3 protein is CASSRTASQPQHF. The CDR3 DNA reads as TGTGCCAGCAGTAGGACAGCCTCCCAGCCCCAGCATTTT.